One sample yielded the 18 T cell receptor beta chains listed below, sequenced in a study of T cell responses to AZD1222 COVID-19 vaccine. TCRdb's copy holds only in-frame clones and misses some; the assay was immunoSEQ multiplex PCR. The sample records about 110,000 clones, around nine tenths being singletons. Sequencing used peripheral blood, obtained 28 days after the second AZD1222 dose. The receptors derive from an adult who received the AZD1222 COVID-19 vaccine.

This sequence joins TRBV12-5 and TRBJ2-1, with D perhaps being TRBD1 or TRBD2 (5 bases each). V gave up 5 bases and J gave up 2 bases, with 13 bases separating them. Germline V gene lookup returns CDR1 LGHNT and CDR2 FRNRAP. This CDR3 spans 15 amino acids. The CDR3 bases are TGTGCTAGTGGTCAAGGGACCGAAACCTACAATGAGCAGTTCTTC. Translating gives CASGQGTETYNEQFF.

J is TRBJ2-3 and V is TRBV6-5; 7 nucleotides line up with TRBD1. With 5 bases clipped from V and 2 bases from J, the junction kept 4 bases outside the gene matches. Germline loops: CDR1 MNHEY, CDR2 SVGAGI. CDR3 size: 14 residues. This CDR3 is CASSRQGLTDTQYF. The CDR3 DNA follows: TGTGCCAGCAGTAGACAGGGCCTCACAGATACGCAGTATTTT.

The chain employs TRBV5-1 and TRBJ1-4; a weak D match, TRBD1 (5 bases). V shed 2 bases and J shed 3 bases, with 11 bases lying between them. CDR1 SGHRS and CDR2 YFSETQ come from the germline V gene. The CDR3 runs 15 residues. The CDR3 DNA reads TGCGCCAGCAGCTTTTCGGGCAGGGCTAATGAAAAACTGTTTTTT. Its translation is CASSFSGRANEKLFF.

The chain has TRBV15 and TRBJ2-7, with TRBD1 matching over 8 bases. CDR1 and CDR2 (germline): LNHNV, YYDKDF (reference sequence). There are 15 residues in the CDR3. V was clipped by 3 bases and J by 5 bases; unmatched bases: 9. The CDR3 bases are TGTGCCACCAGCAGTTTGAGGACAGGGTCGGACGAGCAGTACTTC. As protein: CATSSLRTGSDEQYF.

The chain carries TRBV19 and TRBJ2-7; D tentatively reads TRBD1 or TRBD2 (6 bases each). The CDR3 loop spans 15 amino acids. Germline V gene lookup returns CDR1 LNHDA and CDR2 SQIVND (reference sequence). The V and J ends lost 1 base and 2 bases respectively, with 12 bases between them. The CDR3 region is CASSIVGGGTYEQYF. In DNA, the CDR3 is TGTGCCAGTAGTATAGTCGGAGGGGGGACCTACGAGCAGTACTTC.

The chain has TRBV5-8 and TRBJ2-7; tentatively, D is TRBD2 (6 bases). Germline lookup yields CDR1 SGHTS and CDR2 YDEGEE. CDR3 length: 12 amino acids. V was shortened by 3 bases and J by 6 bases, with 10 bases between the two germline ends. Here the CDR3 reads CASSSEGLEQYF. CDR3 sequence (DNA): TGTGCCAGCAGCTCGGAGGGGCTCGAGCAGTACTTC.

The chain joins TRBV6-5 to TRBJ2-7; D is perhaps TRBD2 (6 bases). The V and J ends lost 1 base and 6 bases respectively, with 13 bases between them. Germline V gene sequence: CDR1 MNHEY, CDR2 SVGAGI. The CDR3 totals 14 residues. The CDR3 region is CASSYWVQGGEQYF. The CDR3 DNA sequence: TGTGCCAGCAGTTACTGGGTTCAGGGAGGCGAGCAGTACTTC.

Written as DNA, the CDR3 is TGTGCCACCAGTGATTTGCTCCGGGGACCTGGGGAGCTGTTTTTT. Translation: CATSDLLRGPGELFF. The chain employs TRBV24-1 and TRBJ2-2, with D possibly being TRBD1 or TRBD2 (5 bases each). The V end was cut by 0 bases, the J end by 8 bases, with 12 bases between. The germline V gene encodes CDR1 KGHDR and CDR2 SFDVKD. CDR3 length: 15 amino acids.

CDR3 bases: TGTGCCAGCAGCCAGGGAGGGGTCGGGTATACGCAGTATTTT. Its protein is CASSQGGVGYTQYF. The chain has TRBV3-1 (or the pseudogene TRBV3-2) and TRBJ2-3; 7 bases are a match to TRBD2. V lost 3 bases, J lost 7 bases, and 7 bases stayed unmatched. The CDR3 is 14 amino acids. Germline V gene sequence: CDR1 LGHDT, CDR2 YNNKEL (reference sequence).

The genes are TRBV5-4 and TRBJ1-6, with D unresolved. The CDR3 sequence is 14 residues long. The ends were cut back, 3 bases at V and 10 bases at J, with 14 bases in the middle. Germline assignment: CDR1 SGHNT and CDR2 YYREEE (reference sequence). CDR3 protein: CASSSPPKGSPLHF. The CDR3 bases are TGTGCCAGCAGCTCACCCCCAAAGGGATCACCCCTCCACTTT.

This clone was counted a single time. In DNA form, the CDR3 reads TGTGCCAGCAGCTTACAGGACGGCGACATTCAGTACTTC. Protein product: CASSLQDGDIQYF. The chain couples TRBV7-9 to TRBJ2-4, with D uncertain. V dropped 2 bases and J dropped 8 bases, with 10 bases sitting between them. CDR3 length: 13 amino acids. CDR1 and CDR2 (germline): SEHNR, FQNEAQ (reference sequence). The full variable domain, its missing parts supplied by reference TRBV7-9 and TRBJ2-4, is DTGVSQNPRHKITKRGQNVTFRCDPISEHNRLYWYRQTLGQGPEFLTYFQNEAQLEKSRLLSDRFSAERPKGSFSTLEIQRTEQGDSAMYLCASSLQDGDIQYFGAGTRLSVL.

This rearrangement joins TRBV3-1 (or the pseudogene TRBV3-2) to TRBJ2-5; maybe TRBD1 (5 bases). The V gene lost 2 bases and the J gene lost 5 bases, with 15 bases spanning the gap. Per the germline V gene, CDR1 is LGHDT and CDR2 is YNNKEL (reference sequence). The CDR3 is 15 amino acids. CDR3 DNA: TGTGCCAGCAGCCAATTTCAGGGTTCGAGCGAGACCCAGTACTTC. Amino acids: CASSQFQGSSETQYF.

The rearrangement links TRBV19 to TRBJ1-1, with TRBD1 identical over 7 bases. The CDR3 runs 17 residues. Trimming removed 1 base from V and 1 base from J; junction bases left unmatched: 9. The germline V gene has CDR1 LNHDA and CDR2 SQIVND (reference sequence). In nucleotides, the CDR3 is TGTGCCAGTAGTATAGGGGGCGAGGGGGCGGAGAACACTGAAGCTTTCTTT. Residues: CASSIGGEGAENTEAFF.

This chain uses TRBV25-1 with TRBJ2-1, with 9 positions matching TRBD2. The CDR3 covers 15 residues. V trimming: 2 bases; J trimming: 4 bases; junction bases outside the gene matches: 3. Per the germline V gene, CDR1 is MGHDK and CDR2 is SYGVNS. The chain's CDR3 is CASSESLAGYNEQFF. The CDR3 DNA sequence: TGTGCCAGCAGTGAAAGCCTAGCGGGATACAATGAGCAGTTCTTC.

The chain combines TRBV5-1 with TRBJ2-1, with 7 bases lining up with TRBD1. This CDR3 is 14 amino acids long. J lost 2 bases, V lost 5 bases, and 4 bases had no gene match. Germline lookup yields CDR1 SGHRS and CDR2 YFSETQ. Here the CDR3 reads CASRTGMAYNEQFF. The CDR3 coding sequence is TGCGCCAGCAGGACAGGGATGGCCTACAATGAGCAGTTCTTC.

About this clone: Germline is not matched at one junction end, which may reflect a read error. CDR3 bases: TGTGCCAGCAGCGTAGAGGGAGGAGCACCAGCATTT. Protein product: CASSVEGGAPAF. The V gene is TRBV9, the J gene TRBJ1-1; D is unclear. The germline CDR1 and CDR2 sequences are SGDLS and YYNGEE. The CDR3 totals 12 residues.

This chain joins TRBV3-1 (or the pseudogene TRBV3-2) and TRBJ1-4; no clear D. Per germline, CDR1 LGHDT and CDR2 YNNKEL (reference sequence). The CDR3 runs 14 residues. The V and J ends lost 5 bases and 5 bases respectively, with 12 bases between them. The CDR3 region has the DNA TGTGCCAGCAGCACGAGTGGGGTAAATGAAAAACTGTTTTTT. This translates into CASSTSGVNEKLFF.

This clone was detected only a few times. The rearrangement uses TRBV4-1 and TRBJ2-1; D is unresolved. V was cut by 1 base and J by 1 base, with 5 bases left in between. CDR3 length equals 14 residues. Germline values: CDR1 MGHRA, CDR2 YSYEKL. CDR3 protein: CASSQAGSYNEQFF. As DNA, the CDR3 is TGCGCCAGCAGCCAAGCCGGGTCCTACAATGAGCAGTTCTTC.